The 24 T cell receptor beta chains given below trace back to one sample, sequenced in a study of OX40 agonist ivuxolimab in advanced cancers. Libraries were prepared by immunoSEQ multiplex PCR; TCRdb keeps only in-frame clonotypes and omits some of them. The sample shows 30,000 to 40,000 clones, roughly 84% of them seen only once. The sequencing used CD4+ or CD8+ T cells sorted from blood, collected in a trial of the OX40 agonist ivuxolimab. These TCRs come from an adult with an advanced solid tumor such as melanoma, head and neck, liver or kidney cancer.

CDR3 bases: TGTGCCAGCAGTTACGGGCCGATGAACACTGAAGCTTTCTTT. Protein sequence: CASSYGPMNTEAFF. The chain recombines TRBV6-5 with TRBJ1-1; D remains ambiguous. The germline CDR1 and CDR2 sequences are MNHEY and SVGAGI. V gave up 2 bases and J gave up 0 bases, with 7 bases separating them. CDR3 size: 14 residues.

The chain carries TRBV27 and TRBJ2-5; either TRBD1 or TRBD2 may supply D (5 bases each). The end of the DNA is better explained by TRBJ2-7, so the J call may be wrong. This CDR3 contains 14 residues. Germline CDR1 and CDR2: MNHEY and SMNVEV (reference sequence). CDR3 nucleotides: TGTGCCACGAGGGGAGCCGAGGCATTCTACGAGCAGTACTTC. Translation: CATRGAEAFYEQYF.

The chain has TRBV2 and TRBJ1-1; D gene ambiguous. V lost 4 bases and J lost 3, with 12 bases in between. This CDR3 is 14 amino acids long. Germline lookup yields CDR1 SNHLY and CDR2 FYNNEI. The DNA of the CDR3 is TGTGCCAGCAGTGCCCTCACCGGAGACACTGAAGCTTTCTTT. As protein: CASSALTGDTEAFF.

The V call is TRBV4-3, the J call TRBJ1-1; 7 bases map to TRBD1. The CDR3 loop spans 16 amino acids. CDR1 LGHNA and CDR2 YSLEER come from the germline V gene. V gave up 0 bases and J gave up 0 bases; unmatched junction bases: 4. CDR3 sequence reads: CASSQDGTDLNTEAFF. The CDR3, as DNA: TGCGCCAGCAGCCAAGATGGGACAGATTTGAACACTGAAGCTTTCTTT.

J is TRBJ2-1 and V is TRBV2; 9 bases line up with TRBD1. V was clipped by 7 bases and J by 8 bases; unmatched bases: 9. The CDR3 length is 14 residues. Germline CDR1 reads SNHLY; CDR2 reads FYNNEI. CDR3 residues: CASTRTGAGHEQFF. The DNA of the CDR3 is TGTGCCAGCACCCGGACAGGGGCCGGCCATGAGCAGTTCTTC. Variable domain in full (rest from reference TRBV2 and TRBJ2-1): EPEVTQTPSHQVTQMGQEVILRCVPISNHLYFYWYRQILGQKVEFLVSFYNNEISEKSEIFDDQFSVERPDGSNFTLKIRSTKLEDSAMYFCASTRTGAGHEQFFGPGTRLTVL.

The chain employs TRBV27 and TRBJ2-1; 7 bases agree with TRBD2. This CDR3 contains 15 residues. Germline V gene data show CDR1 as MNHEY and CDR2 as SMNVEV (reference sequence). Trimming at V came to 6 bases and at J to 2 bases, leaving 7 bases not matched to a gene. CDR3 coding DNA: TGTGCCAGCAGGCCTCTGGGGGGGGCCTACAATGAGCAGTTCTTC. It specifies CASRPLGGAYNEQFF.

CDR3 in amino acids: CASSWTAGSSPLHF. Here the CDR3 DNA reads TGTGCCAGCAGCTGGACGGCGGGGAGTTCACCCCTCCACTTT. The V and J genes are TRBV7-9 and TRBJ1-6, with D hard to call. Between the trimmed V and J ends, which lost 4 bases and 9 bases, there was a span of 13 bases. Germline CDR1 reads SEHNR; CDR2 reads FQNEAQ (reference sequence). CDR3 length equals 14 residues.

The gene calls are TRBV5-4 and TRBJ1-1, with TRBD1 identical over 7 bases. V was clipped by 2 bases and J by 0 bases; unmatched bases: 4. The CDR3 contains 15 residues. CDR1 SGHNT and CDR2 YYREEE come from the germline V gene (reference sequence). The CDR3 loop reads CASSFSDRLNTEAFF. In DNA, the CDR3 is TGTGCCAGCAGCTTTTCGGACAGGCTGAACACTGAAGCTTTCTTT.

The V gene is TRBV5-4, the J gene TRBJ2-1, with TRBD2 matching 12 bases. The junction had 7 bases not matched to a gene; V was cut back by 4 bases and J by 5 bases. This CDR3 contains 16 residues. Germline loops: CDR1 SGHNT, CDR2 YYREEE (reference sequence). The CDR3 loop is CASSHSSGGANNEQFF. DNA of the CDR3: TGTGCCAGCAGCCATTCTAGCGGGGGGGCCAACAATGAGCAGTTCTTC.

The chain employs TRBV4-2 and TRBJ1-2; weak D call: TRBD1 (6 bases). The CDR3 loop spans 15 amino acids. V shed 0 bases and J shed 3 bases, with 11 bases lying between them. The V gene's germline CDR1 is LGHNA and CDR2 YNFKEQ. The chain's CDR3 is CASSQDEGGYYGYTF. The CDR3 DNA follows: TGTGCCAGCAGCCAAGATGAAGGGGGATACTATGGCTACACCTTC.

The CDR3 reads CASSLFGGPSYEQYF. The CDR3 DNA sequence: TGTGCCAGCAGTTTGTTTGGGGGCCCCTCCTACGAGCAGTACTTC. The chain has TRBV27 and TRBJ2-7; D is perhaps TRBD1 (6 bases). The length of the CDR3 is 15 residues. CDR1 is MNHEY and CDR2 is SMNVEV in the germline V gene (reference sequence). V shed 3 bases and J shed 0 bases, with 12 bases lying between them.

V usage is TRBV2 and J usage is TRBJ1-1, with D maybe TRBD1 (6 bases). The CDR3 runs to 13 residues. V lost 5 bases to trimming and J lost 3 bases, with 10 bases between them. Germline CDR1 and CDR2: SNHLY and FYNNEI. Here the CDR3 DNA reads TGTGCCAGCAGTCGTGGACAGTACACTGAAGCTTTCTTT. Protein product: CASSRGQYTEAFF.

In its sample, this clone ranks as medium-sized (0.01 to 0.1%). The chain has TRBV4-2 and TRBJ2-1, with 12 bases lining up with TRBD2. V lost 1 base to trimming and J lost 7 bases; unmatched junction nucleotides: 2. The CDR3 extends over 15 amino acids. The germline gives CDR1 LGHNA, CDR2 YNFKEQ. CDR3 nucleotide sequence: TGTGCCAGCAGCCAAGCTAGCGGGGGGGGGAATGAGCAGTTCTTC. It encodes CASSQASGGGNEQFF.

V usage is TRBV6-1 and J usage is TRBJ1-1; D call uncertain. The CDR3 runs 15 residues. Per germline, CDR1 MNHNS and CDR2 SASEGT. V lost 5 bases and J 0 bases, leaving 13 bases between the germline ends. This CDR3 is CASSPTHSMNTEAFF. The CDR3 DNA reads TGTGCCAGCAGTCCAACCCACTCCATGAACACTGAAGCTTTCTTT.

The chain has TRBV7-2 and TRBJ2-3; D is possibly TRBD2 (6 bases). V lost 5 bases and J lost 5, with 8 bases in between. Germline lookup yields CDR1 SGHTA and CDR2 FQGNSA. The CDR3 spans 12 residues. The CDR3 DNA follows: TGTGCCAGCAGCCCGCGGGGAGATACGCAGTATTTT. Protein product: CASSPRGDTQYF.

This clone was counted once. The chain recombines TRBV6-6 with TRBJ2-7; tentative D call: TRBD1 (6 bases). Trimming shortened V by 2 bases and J by 1 base, and 12 bases separated the two germline ends. The germline gives CDR1 MNHNY, CDR2 SVGAGI (reference sequence). The CDR3 has 15 residues. The CDR3 sequence is CASSYAQGKSYEQYF. The DNA for the CDR3 is TGTGCCAGCAGTTACGCACAGGGAAAGTCCTACGAGCAGTACTTC.

The chain has TRBV27 and TRBJ2-7; 11 nucleotides align to TRBD2. Germline lookup yields CDR1 MNHEY and CDR2 SMNVEV (reference sequence). After removal of 2 bases from V and 4 bases from J, the junction contained 4 bases not matched to a gene. This CDR3 is 15 amino acids long. CDR3 DNA sequence: TGTGCCAGCAGTTTAGGGTCTAGCGGGGGGTACGAGCAGTACTTC. Protein product: CASSLGSSGGYEQYF.

The gene calls are TRBV19 and TRBJ1-6, with a possible D match to TRBD1 (6 bases). CDR1 is LNHDA, CDR2 SQIVND, per germline (reference sequence). The CDR3 spans 15 residues. V lost 3 bases and J 10 bases, leaving 16 bases between the germline ends. CDR3 residues: CASSIPGTRGSPLHF. CDR3 DNA sequence: TGTGCCAGTAGTATCCCCGGGACAAGAGGATCACCCCTCCACTTT. Filled out from reference TRBV19 and TRBJ1-6, the complete variable domain reads DGGITQSPKYLFRKEGQNVTLSCEQNLNHDAMYWYRQDPGQGLRLIYYSQIVNDFQKGDIAEGYSVSREKKESFPLTVTSAQKNPTAFYLCASSIPGTRGSPLHFGNGTRLTVT.

This rearrangement joins TRBV7-9 to TRBJ2-7; TRBD2 aligns across 8 bases. The germline CDR1 and CDR2 sequences are SEHNR and FQNEAQ (reference sequence). The CDR3 runs 18 residues. Unmatched junction bases numbered 19, after V lost 5 bases and J lost 4 bases. Here the CDR3 reads CASSPNTVSGATGYEQYF. The CDR3 DNA reads as TGTGCCAGCAGCCCTAATACGGTTAGCGGGGCCACGGGGTACGAGCAGTACTTC.

This clone was seen a single time. The J gene is TRBJ2-3, the V gene TRBV11-2, with D hard to call. Between the trimmed V and J ends, which lost 3 bases and 4 bases, there was a span of 2 bases. This CDR3 has 11 amino acids. From germline, CDR1 is SGHAT and CDR2 FQNNGV. CDR3 protein: CASSFADTQYF. CDR3 coding DNA: TGTGCCAGCAGCTTTGCAGATACGCAGTATTTT. Using reference TRBV11-2 and TRBJ2-3 for the parts outside the CDR3, the full variable domain is EAGVAQSPRYKIIEKRQSVAFWCNPISGHATLYWYQQILGQGPKLLIQFQNNGVVDDSQLPKDRFSAERLKGVDSTLKIQPAKLEDSAVYLCASSFADTQYFGPGTRLTVL.

This clone has only a few counts. The gene calls are TRBV19 and TRBJ2-7, with 7 bases that match TRBD1. CDR1 and CDR2 from the germline V gene are LNHDA and SQIVND (reference sequence). Trimming cost V 2 bases and J 3 bases; bases outside gene matches: 7. The CDR3 runs 15 residues. The CDR3: CASSIKDRRGYEQYF. The CDR3 DNA follows: TGTGCCAGTAGTATAAAGGACAGGCGCGGCTACGAGCAGTACTTC.

The V gene is TRBV4-3, the J gene TRBJ2-1; TRBD1 agrees at 11 bases. V was pared by 4 bases and J by 2 bases, with 10 bases of the junction left unmatched. The CDR3 has 18 residues. Germline assignment: CDR1 LGHNA and CDR2 YSLEER. CDR3: CASSLRTGGSFPYNEQFF. The CDR3, as DNA: TGCGCCAGCAGCCTCCGGACAGGGGGCAGCTTTCCCTACAATGAGCAGTTCTTC.

This sequence joins TRBV4-1 and TRBJ1-3; TRBD1 is a possible D gene (6 bases). The V gene lost 4 bases and the J gene lost 0 bases, with 16 bases spanning the gap. Germline-derived CDR1 and CDR2 are MGHRA and YSYEKL. This CDR3 is 17 amino acids long. Written as DNA, the CDR3 is TGCGCCAGCAGCCTTACCCAGGGGCAAAGCTCTGGAAACACCATATATTTT. It is translated as CASSLTQGQSSGNTIYF.

The chain has TRBV5-1 and TRBJ1-1; D unresolved. This CDR3 comprises 15 residues. V was trimmed by 0 bases and J by 0 bases, leaving 9 bases between them. Germline V CDR1 and CDR2: SGHRS, YFSETQ. The CDR3 sequence is CASSLGYGLNTEAFF. CDR3 bases: TGCGCCAGCAGCTTGGGATACGGTTTGAACACTGAAGCTTTCTTT.